The text below deals with one T cell receptor beta chain. Its antigen is still unknown. The V end lost 5 bases, the J end lost 2 bases, and 16 bases lay between the germline ends. The CDR3 has 16 residues. From germline, CDR1 is MNHNS and CDR2 SASEGT. Any symptoms of ophthalmopathy came after the first hyperthyroidism diagnosis, from which the blood sample dates. The data belong to a study of T cells in Graves' hyperthyroidism and ophthalmopathy. Study-wide findings and caveats: Model predictions of ophthalmopathy came a median around 7.1 months before onset. Stable hyperthyroidism was separated from ophthalmopathy by a model based on 13 V-J features.

RNA transcripts provided the source from which TCR beta CDR3 regions were amplified. HTBI primers were the set used in a first-round RT-PCR of the TCR CDR3. TCRdb itself ran the multiplex PCR reads through MiXCR, one entry per CDR3 protein. The sample consists of a few hundred thousand distinct CDR3 sequences, roughly 14% of them appearing once. What was sequenced was blood. The sequence was obtained from a man aged 30 to 45 with Graves' hyperthyroidism that later progressed to Graves' ophthalmopathy. This rearrangement joins TRBV6-1 to TRBJ1-3; no definite D call. The CDR3 protein is CASSLIPPGPGNTIYF. For the CDR3, the DNA is TGTGCCAGCAGTTTAATCCCGCCAGGACCTGGAAACACCATATATTTT.